Listed below are T cell receptor beta chains from one sample, sequenced in a study of blood T cell repertoires in COVID-19. Clones were sequenced by immunoSEQ multiplex PCR, and TCRdb holds only the in-frame ones, with some missing. The repertoire holds about 120,000 clones, with over 65% as singletons. The sequenced material came from peripheral blood. These receptors were collected from a woman aged 70-85 years with acute or convalescent COVID-19. The CDR3 runs from the conserved cysteine through the conserved F or W. Each record gives: J gene, clone size, V gene, D gene, CDR3 protein. A D gene is named only where the DNA matches it firmly. Clone sizes are given selectively: once, few, many, or a class where the clone is expanded.

j_gene: TRBJ1-4
abundance: -
v_gene: TRBV19
d_gene: -
CDR3aa: CASSIRENRDEKLFF

j_gene: TRBJ1-4
abundance: -
v_gene: TRBV12-5
d_gene: -
CDR3aa: CASGHTGRGPNEKLFF

j_gene: TRBJ2-7
abundance: -
v_gene: TRBV5-1
d_gene: -
CDR3aa: CASTDPSGYYEQYF

j_gene: TRBJ2-1
abundance: -
v_gene: TRBV19
d_gene: -
CDR3aa: CASSRQGKNEQFF

j_gene: TRBJ2-6
abundance: -
v_gene: TRBV2
d_gene: TRBD2
CDR3aa: CASRAGGSGANVLTF

j_gene: TRBJ1-1
abundance: -
v_gene: TRBV5-5
d_gene: -
CDR3aa: CASSAYRVGAFF

j_gene: TRBJ2-1
abundance: -
v_gene: TRBV5-6
d_gene: -
CDR3aa: CASTLQGGPSNEQFF

j_gene: TRBJ1-6
abundance: -
v_gene: TRBV30
d_gene: -
CDR3aa: CAWSVTGDSPLHF

j_gene: TRBJ1-5
abundance: few
v_gene: TRBV24-1
d_gene: -
CDR3aa: CAPAGIGVGNQPQHF

j_gene: TRBJ1-3
abundance: -
v_gene: TRBV24-1
d_gene: -
CDR3aa: CATSDPTASKGGNTIYF

j_gene: TRBJ2-4
abundance: -
v_gene: TRBV12-3/TRBV12-4
d_gene: -
CDR3aa: CASSLKNIQYF

j_gene: TRBJ2-1
abundance: -
v_gene: TRBV27
d_gene: TRBD2
CDR3aa: CASSLPSGGIGEQFF

j_gene: TRBJ1-2
abundance: once
v_gene: TRBV6-5
d_gene: -
CDR3aa: CASRDPANYGYTF

j_gene: TRBJ2-5
abundance: -
v_gene: TRBV12-3/TRBV12-4
d_gene: -
CDR3aa: CASRSGTSETQYF

j_gene: TRBJ2-5
abundance: -
v_gene: TRBV10-3
d_gene: TRBD2
CDR3aa: CAISEVPSGVGETQYF

j_gene: TRBJ2-1
abundance: -
v_gene: TRBV18
d_gene: -
CDR3aa: CASSPLSAGTFYNEQFF

j_gene: TRBJ2-3
abundance: -
v_gene: TRBV10-1
d_gene: -
CDR3aa: CASSESTGGIDTQYF

j_gene: TRBJ1-3
abundance: -
v_gene: TRBV2
d_gene: -
CDR3aa: CASARGSGNTIYF

j_gene: TRBJ2-7
abundance: once
v_gene: TRBV2
d_gene: -
CDR3aa: CASSDGIEKAYEQYF

j_gene: TRBJ2-5
abundance: -
v_gene: TRBV5-1
d_gene: -
CDR3aa: CASSLSGPSQETQYF

j_gene: TRBJ1-4
abundance: -
v_gene: TRBV5-6
d_gene: TRBD1
CDR3aa: CASSSLTTGGEKLFF

j_gene: TRBJ1-2
abundance: -
v_gene: TRBV18
d_gene: -
CDR3aa: CASSPRTGFYGYTF

j_gene: TRBJ1-1
abundance: -
v_gene: TRBV29-1
d_gene: -
CDR3aa: CSVSNTVNTEAFF

j_gene: TRBJ1-1
abundance: few
v_gene: TRBV7-2
d_gene: -
CDR3aa: CASSPSYGGNTEAFF